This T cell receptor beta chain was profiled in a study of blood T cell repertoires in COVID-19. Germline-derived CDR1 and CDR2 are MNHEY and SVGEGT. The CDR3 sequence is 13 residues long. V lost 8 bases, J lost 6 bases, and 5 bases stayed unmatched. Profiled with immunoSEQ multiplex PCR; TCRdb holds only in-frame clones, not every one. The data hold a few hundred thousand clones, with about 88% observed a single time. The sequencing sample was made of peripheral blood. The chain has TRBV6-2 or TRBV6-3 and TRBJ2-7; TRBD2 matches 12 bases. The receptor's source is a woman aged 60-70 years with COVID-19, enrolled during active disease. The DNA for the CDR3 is TGTGCCAGCGGCCTAGCGGGGGGGTCCGAGCAGTACTTC. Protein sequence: CASGLAGGSEQYF.